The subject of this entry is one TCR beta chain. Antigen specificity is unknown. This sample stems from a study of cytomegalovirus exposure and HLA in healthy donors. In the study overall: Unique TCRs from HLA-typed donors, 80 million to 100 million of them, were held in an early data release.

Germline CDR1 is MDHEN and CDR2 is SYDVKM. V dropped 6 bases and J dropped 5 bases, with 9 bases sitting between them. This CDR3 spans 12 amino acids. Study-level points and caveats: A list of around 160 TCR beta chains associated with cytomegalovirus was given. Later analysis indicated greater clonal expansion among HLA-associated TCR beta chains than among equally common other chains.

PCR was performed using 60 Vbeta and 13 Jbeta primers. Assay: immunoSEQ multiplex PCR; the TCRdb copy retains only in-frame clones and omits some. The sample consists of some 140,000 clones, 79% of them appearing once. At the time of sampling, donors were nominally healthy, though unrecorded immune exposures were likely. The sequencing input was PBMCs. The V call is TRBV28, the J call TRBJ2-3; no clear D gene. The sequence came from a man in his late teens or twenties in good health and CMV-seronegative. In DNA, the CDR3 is TGTGCCAGCAGGACGACTGGAGATACGCAGTATTTT. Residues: CASRTTGDTQYF.